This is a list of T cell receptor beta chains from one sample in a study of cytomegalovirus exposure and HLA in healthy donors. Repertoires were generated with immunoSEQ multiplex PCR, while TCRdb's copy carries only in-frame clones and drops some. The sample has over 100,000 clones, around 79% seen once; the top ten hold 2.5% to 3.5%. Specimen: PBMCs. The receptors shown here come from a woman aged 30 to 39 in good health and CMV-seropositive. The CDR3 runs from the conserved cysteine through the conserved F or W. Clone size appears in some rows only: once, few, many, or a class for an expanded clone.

CDR3 protein: CASSPSGSLTYEQYF
V gene: TRBV18
J gene: TRBJ2-7
clone size: once

CDR3 protein: CAWSGGGWGTEAFF
V gene: TRBV30
J gene: TRBJ1-1
clone size: -

CDR3 protein: CASSLDRGLAYEQYF
V gene: TRBV5-1
J gene: -
clone size: once

CDR3 protein: CATSRGLAGVEDTQYF
V gene: TRBV15
J gene: TRBJ2-3
clone size: -

CDR3 protein: CASSQDKSWSSGPYEQYF
V gene: TRBV4-1
J gene: TRBJ2-7
clone size: -

CDR3 protein: CASSLELNSPLHF
V gene: TRBV7-3
J gene: TRBJ1-6
clone size: -

CDR3 protein: CATQEGSDYGYTF
V gene: TRBV10-3
J gene: TRBJ1-2
clone size: -

CDR3 protein: CASSLRRGETQYF
V gene: TRBV7-2
J gene: TRBJ2-5
clone size: few

CDR3 protein: CASSSTGNFNEKLFF
V gene: TRBV5-1
J gene: TRBJ1-4
clone size: -

CDR3 protein: CASSQEPGPFYGYTF
V gene: TRBV14
J gene: TRBJ1-2
clone size: -

CDR3 protein: CASSPGQGRGDEQFF
V gene: TRBV7-2
J gene: TRBJ2-1
clone size: once

CDR3 protein: CASRTSEGTEAFF
V gene: TRBV19
J gene: TRBJ1-1
clone size: few

CDR3 protein: CASSPWTVGGIQYF
V gene: TRBV7-2
J gene: TRBJ2-4
clone size: few

CDR3 protein: CASSPHNNEKLFF
V gene: TRBV28
J gene: TRBJ1-4
clone size: -

CDR3 protein: CAWSGGQVKETQYF
V gene: TRBV30
J gene: TRBJ2-5
clone size: -

CDR3 protein: CASSQDRQGGYNEQFF
V gene: TRBV4-2
J gene: TRBJ2-1
clone size: -

CDR3 protein: CASSLEGQATYEQYF
V gene: TRBV5-4
J gene: TRBJ2-7
clone size: -

CDR3 protein: CASSLLRGVETQYF
V gene: TRBV11-2
J gene: TRBJ2-5
clone size: -

CDR3 protein: CASSPRGDRGIDGTTQYF
V gene: TRBV27
J gene: TRBJ2-5
clone size: -

CDR3 protein: CASSYGAGGYTF
V gene: TRBV6-5
J gene: TRBJ1-2
clone size: -

CDR3 protein: CASSYVRLDYEQYF
V gene: TRBV6-6
J gene: TRBJ2-7
clone size: -

CDR3 protein: CASSYHGGGGYEQYF
V gene: TRBV6-6
J gene: TRBJ2-7
clone size: -

CDR3 protein: CASSYFGLAGGTQYF
V gene: TRBV6-6
J gene: TRBJ2-5
clone size: -

CDR3 protein: CASSSGQGAIYGYTF
V gene: TRBV5-4
J gene: TRBJ1-2
clone size: once

CDR3 protein: CASSLTGSAGETQYF
V gene: TRBV5-1
J gene: TRBJ2-5
clone size: few

CDR3 protein: CASSYPPGAESYEQYF
V gene: TRBV6-6
J gene: TRBJ2-7
clone size: -

CDR3 protein: CASSQGGSGGSQETQYF
V gene: TRBV5-5
J gene: TRBJ2-5
clone size: few